A single T cell receptor (beta chain) is shown here with its context. What it binds is not known. Trimming removed 4 bases at V and 0 bases at J, with 16 bases between. The CDR3 is 18 amino acids. Per germline, CDR1 LGHNA and CDR2 YSLEER. The entry originates in a study of shared clonotypes between healthy human individuals. Findings and limits, study-wide: With a handful of donors compared, 4.5% to 6.5% of naive CD4 clonotypes were shared. Non-shared clonotypes showed lower generation probabilities than clonotypes common to all four donors.

The input for sorted-subset replicate PCRs was approximately 200 ng DNA, 25,000 to 35,000 T cell genomes. Generated by immunoSEQ multiplex PCR, the TCRdb table keeps only in-frame clones and is missing some. The sample records about 1.5 million clones, about 98% being singletons. Recent vaccinations or acute infections were absent in the healthy HIV-negative adult donors. This TCR was recovered from a man younger than 40 in good health. The sample was naive CD4+ T cells sorted from blood. As to subset: CD45RA+ positively selected. The chain carries TRBV4-3 and TRBJ2-6, with TRBD2 as a possible D gene (6 bases). CDR3 sequence: CASSPEGGASSGANVLTF. In nucleotides, the CDR3 is TGCGCCAGCAGCCCCGAGGGAGGTGCCAGCTCTGGGGCCAACGTCCTGACTTTC.